This paragraph reports one T cell receptor (beta chain). TCRdb independently ran MiXCR on the RT-PCR reads; one entry per CDR3 protein. The data show hundreds of thousands of distinct CDR3 sequences, with approximately 16% seen just once and over 6% held by the top ten. The CDR3 is 13 amino acids. Germline CDR1 MGHDK, CDR2 SYGVNS. V was shortened by 6 bases and J by 5 bases, with 13 bases between the two germline ends. These data belong to a study of patients and donors after allogeneic stem cell transplantation. The receptor's source is a human donor who was either an allogeneic HSCT recipient or a stem cell or donor lymphocyte infusion donor (not recorded which). It is not recorded whose cells these are; they may come from a transplant donor. The chain links TRBV25-1 to TRBJ1-2; D possibly corresponds to TRBD1 (6 bases). Source material: blood, either unsorted or a sorted T cell fraction (not recorded which). The CDR3, as DNA: TGTGCCAGCAGCGACAGGTTGCGGTATGGCTACACCTTC. The encoded protein is CASSDRLRYGYTF.